The present entry profiles one T cell receptor (beta chain) with its context. The source of the sample is a study of blood T cell repertoires in COVID-19. About the study: Both acute and convalescent COVID-19 samples were obtained from the United States, Italy and Spain. Sources were T cells, B-cell-depleted T cells, or PBMCs; the material itself was cDNA or gDNA.

The CDR3 is 17 residues long. V gave up 5 bases and J gave up 3 bases; unmatched junction bases: 10. Germline V lookup: CDR1 MDHEN, CDR2 SYDVKM. In the authors' workflow: Nucleated cell number was recorded as an estimate derived from reference gene primer amplification. Assay used: immunoSEQ multiplex PCR; TCRdb lists only in-frame clones, some missing. That table is the source of V, J and clone size, and D and trimming were worked out from the DNA. This sample has roughly 120,000 clones, with around nine tenths found just once. This clonotype originated in a man aged 50 to 60 with COVID-19, enrolled during active disease. Sequenced sample: peripheral blood. The chain has TRBV28 and TRBJ2-2, with 9 bases matching TRBD1. In DNA, the CDR3 is TGTGCCAGCAGTGGGGACAGGGTAGCCAAAGACACCGGGGAGCTGTTTTTT. Translation: CASSGDRVAKDTGELFF.